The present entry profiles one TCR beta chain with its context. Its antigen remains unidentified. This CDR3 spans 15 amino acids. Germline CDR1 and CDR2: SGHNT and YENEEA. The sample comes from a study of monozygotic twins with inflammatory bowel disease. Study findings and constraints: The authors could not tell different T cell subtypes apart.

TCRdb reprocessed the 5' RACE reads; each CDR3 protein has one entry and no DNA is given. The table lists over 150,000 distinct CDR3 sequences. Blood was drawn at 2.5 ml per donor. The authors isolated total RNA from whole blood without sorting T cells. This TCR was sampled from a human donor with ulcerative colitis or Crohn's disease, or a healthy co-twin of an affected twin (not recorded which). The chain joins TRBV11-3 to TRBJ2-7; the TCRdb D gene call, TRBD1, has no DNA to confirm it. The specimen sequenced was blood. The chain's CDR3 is CASSLAPGQGYEQYF.